Sequencing of this TCR beta chain was carried out in a study of human T cells and chemical hapten exposure. Time point: patch test 1, 2 weeks after DPC sensitization. The treatment: therapeutic diphenylcyclopropenone sensitization with weekly scalp DPC. One entry per CDR3 protein results from TCRdb running MiXCR on the RACE reads. Counted here are 150,000 or so distinct CDR3 sequences, around 13% occurring once; the ten biggest clones make up 1.5% to 2%. Regarding the study as a whole: The immune response of these alopecia patients might not match healthy individuals'.

V was cut by 0 bases and J by 6 bases, with 12 bases left in between. The V gene's germline CDR1 is SGHRS and CDR2 YFSETQ. There are 14 residues in the CDR3. As concerns this clonotype: Its target is not known.

The clonotype comes from a woman aged 25 to 39 with alopecia areata. Some clones in this sample may be carry-over from other donors' samples. The chain couples TRBV5-1 to TRBJ1-2, with D hard to call. This sample comprised whole blood, obtained in connection with sensitization to the hapten diphenylcyclopropenone (DPC). CDR3 sequence reads: CASSLGPTEDGYTF. In DNA, the CDR3 is TGCGCCAGCAGCTTGGGACCCACTGAGGATGGCTACACCTTC.